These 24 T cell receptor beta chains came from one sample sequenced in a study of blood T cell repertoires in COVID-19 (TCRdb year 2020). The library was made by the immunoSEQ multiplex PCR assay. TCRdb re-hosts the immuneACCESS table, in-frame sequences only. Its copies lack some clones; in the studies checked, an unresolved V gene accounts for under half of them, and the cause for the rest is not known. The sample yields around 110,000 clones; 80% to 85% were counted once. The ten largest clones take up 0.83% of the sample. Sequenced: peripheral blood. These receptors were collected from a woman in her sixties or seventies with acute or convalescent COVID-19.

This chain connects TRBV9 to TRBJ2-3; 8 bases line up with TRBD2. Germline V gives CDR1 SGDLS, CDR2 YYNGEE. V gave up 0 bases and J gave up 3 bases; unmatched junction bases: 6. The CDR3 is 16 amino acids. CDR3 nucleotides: TGTGCCAGCAGCGTAGCCCCAACTAGCGGTACAGATACGCAGTATTTT. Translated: CASSVAPTSGTDTQYF.

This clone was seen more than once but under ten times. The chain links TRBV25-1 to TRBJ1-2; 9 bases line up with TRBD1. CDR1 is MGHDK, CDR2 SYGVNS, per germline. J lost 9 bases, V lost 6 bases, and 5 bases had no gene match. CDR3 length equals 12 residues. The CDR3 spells CASSGQGISYTF. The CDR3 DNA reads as TGTGCCAGCAGCGGACAGGGGATAAGCTACACCTTC.

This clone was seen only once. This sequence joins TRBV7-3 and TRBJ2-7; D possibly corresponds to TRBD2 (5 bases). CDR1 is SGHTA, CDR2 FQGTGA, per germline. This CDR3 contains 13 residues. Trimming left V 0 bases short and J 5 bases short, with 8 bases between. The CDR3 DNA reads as TGTGCCAGCAGCTTAACCCTAGCCGACGAGCAGTACTTC. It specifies CASSLTLADEQYF. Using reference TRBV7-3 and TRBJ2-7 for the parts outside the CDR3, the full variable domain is GAGVSQTPSNKVTEKGKYVELRCDPISGHTALYWYRQSLGQGPEFLIYFQGTGAADDSGLPNDRFFAVRPEGSVSTLKIQRTERGDSAVYLCASSLTLADEQYFGPGTRLTVT.

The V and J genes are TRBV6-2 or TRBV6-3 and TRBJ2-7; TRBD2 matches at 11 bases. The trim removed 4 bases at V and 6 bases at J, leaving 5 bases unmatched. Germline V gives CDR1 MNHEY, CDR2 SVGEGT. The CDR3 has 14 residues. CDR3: CASSFSGGATEQYF. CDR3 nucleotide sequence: TGTGCCAGCAGTTTTAGCGGGGGGGCTACCGAGCAGTACTTC.

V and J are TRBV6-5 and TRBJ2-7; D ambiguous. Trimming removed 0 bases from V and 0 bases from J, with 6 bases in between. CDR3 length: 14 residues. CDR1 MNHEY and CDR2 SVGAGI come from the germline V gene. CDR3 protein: CASSYSPRSYEQYF. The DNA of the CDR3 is TGTGCCAGCAGTTACTCTCCCCGCTCCTACGAGCAGTACTTC.

The CDR3 reads CASSVGAVSYNEQFF. In nucleotides, the CDR3 is TGTGCCAGCAGCGTAGGAGCGGTATCGTACAATGAGCAGTTCTTC. The rearrangement links TRBV9 to TRBJ2-1; a possible D gene is TRBD2 (5 bases). V lost 0 bases and J lost 4, with 11 bases in between. CDR3 length equals 15 residues. Germline-derived CDR1 and CDR2 are SGDLS and YYNGEE. Full variable domain (rest looked up from reference TRBV9 and TRBJ2-1): DSGVTQTPKHLITATGQRVTLRCSPRSGDLSVYWYQQSLDQGLQFLIQYYNGEERAKGNILERFSAQQFPDLHSELNLSSLELGDSALYFCASSVGAVSYNEQFFGPGTRLTVL.

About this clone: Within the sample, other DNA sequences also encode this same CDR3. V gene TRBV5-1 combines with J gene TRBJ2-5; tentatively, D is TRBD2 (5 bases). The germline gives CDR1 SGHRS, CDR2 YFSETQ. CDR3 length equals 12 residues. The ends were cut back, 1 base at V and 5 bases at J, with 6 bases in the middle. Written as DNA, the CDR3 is TGCGCCAGCAGCTTGAGAGGGGAGACCCAGTACTTC. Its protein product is CASSLRGETQYF.

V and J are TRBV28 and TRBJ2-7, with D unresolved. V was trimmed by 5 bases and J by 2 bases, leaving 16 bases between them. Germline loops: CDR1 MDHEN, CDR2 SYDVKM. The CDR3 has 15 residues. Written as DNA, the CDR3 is TGTGCCAGCAGTACACTTGCGGTCTTAGCCTACGAGCAGTACTTC. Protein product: CASSTLAVLAYEQYF.

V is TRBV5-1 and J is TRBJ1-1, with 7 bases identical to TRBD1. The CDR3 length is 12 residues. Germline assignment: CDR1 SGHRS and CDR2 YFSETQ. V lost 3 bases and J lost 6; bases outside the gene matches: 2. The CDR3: CASSSGQSEAFF. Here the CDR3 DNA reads TGCGCCAGCAGCTCGGGACAGTCTGAAGCTTTCTTT.

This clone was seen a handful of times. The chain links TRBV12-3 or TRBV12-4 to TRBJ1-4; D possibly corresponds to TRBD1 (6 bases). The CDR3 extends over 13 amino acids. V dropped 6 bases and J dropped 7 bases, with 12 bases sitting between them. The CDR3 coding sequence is TGTGCCAGCAGAAAGGGACACCTTGAAAAACTGTTTTTT. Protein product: CASRKGHLEKLFF.

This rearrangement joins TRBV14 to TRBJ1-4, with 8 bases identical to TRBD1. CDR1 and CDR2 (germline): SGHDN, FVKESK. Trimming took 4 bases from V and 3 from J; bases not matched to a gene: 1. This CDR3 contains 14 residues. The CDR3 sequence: CASSLDRANEKLFF. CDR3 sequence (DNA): TGTGCCAGCAGCCTGGACAGGGCTAATGAAAAACTGTTTTTT.

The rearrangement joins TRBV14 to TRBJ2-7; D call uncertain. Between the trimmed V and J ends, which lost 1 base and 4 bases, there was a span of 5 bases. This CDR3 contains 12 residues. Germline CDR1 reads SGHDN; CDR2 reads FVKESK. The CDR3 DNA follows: TGTGCCAGCAGCCAAGTCCCATACGAGCAGTACTTC. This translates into CASSQVPYEQYF.

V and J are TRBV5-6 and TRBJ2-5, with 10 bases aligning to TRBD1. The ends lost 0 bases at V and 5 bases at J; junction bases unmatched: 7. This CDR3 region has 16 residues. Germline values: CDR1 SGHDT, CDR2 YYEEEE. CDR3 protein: CASSLERGQGLETQYF. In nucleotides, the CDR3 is TGTGCCAGCAGCTTGGAACGGGGACAGGGGTTGGAGACCCAGTACTTC. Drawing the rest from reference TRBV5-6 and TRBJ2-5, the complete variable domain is DAGVTQSPTHLIKTRGQQVTLRCSPKSGHDTVSWYQQALGQGPQFIFQYYEEEERQRGNFPDRFSGHQFPNYSSELNVNALLLGDSALYLCASSLERGQGLETQYFGPGTRLLVL.

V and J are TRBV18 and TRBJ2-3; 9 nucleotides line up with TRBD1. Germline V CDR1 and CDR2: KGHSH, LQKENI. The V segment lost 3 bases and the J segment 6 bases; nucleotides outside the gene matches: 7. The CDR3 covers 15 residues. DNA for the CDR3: TGTGCCAGCTCACCCTGGGACAGGGTGAAGGATACGCAGTATTTT. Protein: CASSPWDRVKDTQYF.

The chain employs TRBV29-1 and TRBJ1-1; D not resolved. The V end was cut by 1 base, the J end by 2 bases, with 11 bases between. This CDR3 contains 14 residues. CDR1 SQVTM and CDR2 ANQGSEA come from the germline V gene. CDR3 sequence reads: CSVEGPGTNTEAFF. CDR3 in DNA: TGCAGCGTTGAAGGCCCGGGAACCAACACTGAAGCTTTCTTT.

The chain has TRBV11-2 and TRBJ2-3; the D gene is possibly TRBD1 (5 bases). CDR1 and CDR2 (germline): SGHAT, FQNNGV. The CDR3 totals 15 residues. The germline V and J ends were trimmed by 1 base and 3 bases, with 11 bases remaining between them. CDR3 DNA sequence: TGTGCCAGCAGCTTAGCAGGGTTGGGAACAGATACGCAGTATTTT. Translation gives CASSLAGLGTDTQYF. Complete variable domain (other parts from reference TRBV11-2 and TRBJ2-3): EAGVAQSPRYKIIEKRQSVAFWCNPISGHATLYWYQQILGQGPKLLIQFQNNGVVDDSQLPKDRFSAERLKGVDSTLKIQPAKLEDSAVYLCASSLAGLGTDTQYFGPGTRLTVL.

The CDR3, as DNA: TGTGCCATCAGGGTTTCAGCTAATGAAAAACTGTTTTTT. This sequence encodes CAIRVSANEKLFF. The rearrangement uses TRBV10-3 and TRBJ1-4; no firm D call. CDR3 size: 13 residues. V lost 6 bases and J 3 bases, leaving 8 bases between the germline ends. Germline assignment: CDR1 ENHRY and CDR2 SYGVKD.

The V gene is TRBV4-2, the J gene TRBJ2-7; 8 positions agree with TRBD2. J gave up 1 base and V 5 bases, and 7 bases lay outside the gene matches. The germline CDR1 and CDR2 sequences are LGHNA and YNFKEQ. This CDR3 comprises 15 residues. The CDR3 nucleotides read TGTGCCAGCAGCGGGGCGGGGGGAGTTTCCTACGAGCAGTACTTC. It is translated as CASSGAGGVSYEQYF.

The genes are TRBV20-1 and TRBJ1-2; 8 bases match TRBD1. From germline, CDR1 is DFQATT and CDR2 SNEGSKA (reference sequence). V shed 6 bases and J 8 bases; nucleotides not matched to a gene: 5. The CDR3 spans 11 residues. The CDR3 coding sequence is TGCAGTGCCAGACAGGGGTTGGGCTACACCTTC. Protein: CSARQGLGYTF.

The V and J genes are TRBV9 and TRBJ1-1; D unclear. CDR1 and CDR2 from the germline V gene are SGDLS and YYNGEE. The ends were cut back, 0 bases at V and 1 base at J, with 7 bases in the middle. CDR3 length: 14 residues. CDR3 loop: CASSVAVWNTEAFF. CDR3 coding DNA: TGTGCCAGCAGCGTAGCGGTGTGGAACACTGAAGCTTTCTTT.

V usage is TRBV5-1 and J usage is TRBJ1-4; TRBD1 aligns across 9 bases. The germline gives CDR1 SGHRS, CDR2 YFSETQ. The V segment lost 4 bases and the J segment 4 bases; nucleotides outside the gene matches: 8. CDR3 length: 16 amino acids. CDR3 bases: TGCGCCAGCAGCCGGGACAGGGTTGCAGATAATGAAAAACTGTTTTTT. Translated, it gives CASSRDRVADNEKLFF.

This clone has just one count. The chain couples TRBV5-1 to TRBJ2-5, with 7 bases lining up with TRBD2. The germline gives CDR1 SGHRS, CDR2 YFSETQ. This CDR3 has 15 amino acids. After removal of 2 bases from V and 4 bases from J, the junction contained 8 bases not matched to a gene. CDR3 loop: CASSFEAGDRETQYF. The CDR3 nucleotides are TGCGCCAGCAGCTTTGAGGCGGGGGACCGAGAGACCCAGTACTTC.

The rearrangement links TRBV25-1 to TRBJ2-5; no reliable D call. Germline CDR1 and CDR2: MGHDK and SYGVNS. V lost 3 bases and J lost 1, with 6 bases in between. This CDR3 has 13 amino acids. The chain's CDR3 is CASSEAGQETQYF. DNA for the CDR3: TGTGCCAGCAGTGAGGCAGGCCAAGAGACCCAGTACTTC. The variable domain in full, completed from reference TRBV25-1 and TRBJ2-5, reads EADIYQTPRYLVIGTGKKITLECSQTMGHDKMYWYQQDPGMELHLIHYSYGVNSTEKGDLSSESTVSRIRTEHFPLTLESARPSHTSQYLCASSEAGQETQYFGPGTRLLVL.

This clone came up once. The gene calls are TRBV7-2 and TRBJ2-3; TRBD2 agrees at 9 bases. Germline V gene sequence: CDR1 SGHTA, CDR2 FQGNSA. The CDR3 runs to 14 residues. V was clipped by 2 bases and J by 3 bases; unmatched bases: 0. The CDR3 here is CASSLSGGTDTQYF. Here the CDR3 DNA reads TGTGCCAGCAGCTTAAGCGGGGGGACAGATACGCAGTATTTT.